This passage covers 17 T cell receptor beta chains from one sample sequenced in a study of Graves' ophthalmopathy and Graves' hyperthyroidism. Amplified material comprised TCR beta CDR3 regions derived from RNA transcripts. Following a first-round RT-PCR that used HTBI primers, a second-round multiplex PCR was carried out. Each CDR3 protein is one row after TCRdb ran MiXCR on the multiplex PCR reads. This sample yields a few hundred thousand distinct CDR3 sequences, of which around 20% are seen a single time; around 1.5% belongs to the top ten. The sample consisted of peripheral blood. These receptors all stem from a young woman with Graves' ophthalmopathy.

Many counts were recorded for this clonotype. The chain joins TRBV19 to TRBJ2-5; a weak D match, TRBD1 (6 bases). The CDR3 has 13 residues. Germline assignment: CDR1 LNHDA and CDR2 SQIVND (reference sequence). V lost 3 bases, J lost 5 bases, and 10 bases lay in between. The CDR3 region has the DNA TGTGCCAGTAGTATGAACAGGGAGGAGACCCAGTACTTC. It is translated as CASSMNREETQYF.

In its sample, this clonotype was seen many times. The rearrangement uses TRBV20-1 and TRBJ2-2; 9 bases align to TRBD2. Germline V gene sequence: CDR1 DFQATT, CDR2 SNEGSKA (reference sequence). The CDR3 consists of 13 residues. Losses at the gene ends were 6 bases for V and 7 bases for J; bases not matched to a gene: 6. The CDR3 region is CSARTSAGGELFF. The CDR3 coding sequence is TGCAGTGCCAGGACTAGCGCCGGCGGGGAGCTGTTTTTT.

This clonotype was counted ten times or more. This chain uses TRBV2 with TRBJ1-1; D gene uncertain. V was clipped by 8 bases and J by 0 bases, with 13 bases between them. This CDR3 is 14 amino acids long. Germline V gene sequence: CDR1 SNHLY, CDR2 FYNNEI. CDR3 sequence: CASRGVLLNTEAFF. In DNA, the CDR3 is TGTGCCAGCCGGGGTGTCCTACTGAACACTGAAGCTTTCTTT.

The rearrangement links TRBV6-2 or TRBV6-3 to TRBJ2-7; 9 bases are shared with TRBD2. This CDR3 is built from 16 residues. Germline V gene lookup returns CDR1 MNHEY and CDR2 SVGEGT. Trimming cost V 5 bases and J 2 bases; bases outside gene matches: 10. The CDR3 DNA reads as TGTGCCAGCAGTGACCCGTGGACTAGCGAAGCCTACGAGCAGTACTTC. It codes for CASSDPWTSEAYEQYF.

This clonotype was detected many times. A much larger clone differs by one base, so this may be a read error. The chain combines TRBV28 with TRBJ2-5; D might be TRBD2 (7 bases). V was cut by 7 bases and J by 5 bases, with 23 bases left in between. There are 16 residues in the CDR3. In germline, CDR1 is MDHEN, CDR2 SYDVKM. CDR3 DNA: TGTGCCAGCAACACCCTCAGGGGAGGGAGAGGGGAGACCCAGTACTTC. Amino acids: CASNTLRGGRGETQYF.

The V call is TRBV15, the J call TRBJ2-7; D may be TRBD1 or TRBD2 (5 bases each). This CDR3 is 13 amino acids long. V lost 4 bases and J 6 bases, leaving 13 bases between the germline ends. Germline lookup yields CDR1 LNHNV and CDR2 YYDKDF (reference sequence). The DNA of the CDR3 is TGTGCCACCAGCATGGGACCAGCCCTCGAGCAGTACTTC. Encoded protein: CATSMGPALEQYF.

In this sample, this clonotype turned up many times. The genes are TRBV28 and TRBJ2-7; 7 bases map to TRBD1. Germline V gives CDR1 MDHEN, CDR2 SYDVKM. V was pared by 3 bases and J by 3 bases, with 2 bases of the junction left unmatched. This CDR3 region has 13 residues. The CDR3 region has the DNA TGTGCCAGCAGTTTCACAGGGGTCTACGAGCAGTACTTC. This encodes CASSFTGVYEQYF.

This clonotype was observed at least ten times. The V gene is TRBV28, the J gene TRBJ2-6; D gene uncertain. The CDR3 is 15 residues long. With 2 bases removed from V and 4 bases from J, the gap between germline ends came to 9 bases. Germline CDR1 is MDHEN and CDR2 is SYDVKM. The CDR3 sequence: CASSLAGAGANVLTF. CDR3 sequence (DNA): TGTGCCAGCAGTTTAGCAGGTGCCGGGGCCAACGTCCTGACTTTC.

The chain uses TRBV18 and TRBJ2-5; D is perhaps TRBD2 (6 bases). The CDR3 spans 14 residues. Germline V lookup: CDR1 KGHSH, CDR2 LQKENI. Trimming pared 3 bases from V and 0 bases from J, leaving 8 bases between. The CDR3: CASSPTRNQETQYF. The CDR3 coding sequence is TGTGCCAGCTCACCGACTAGGAACCAAGAGACCCAGTACTTC.

This clonotype was counted ten times or more. The chain combines TRBV30 with TRBJ2-7; tentative D call: TRBD1 (5 bases). Germline assignment: CDR1 GTSNPN and CDR2 SVGIG (reference sequence). This CDR3 has 12 amino acids. Trimming took 4 bases from V and 2 from J, leaving 9 bases between them. DNA of the CDR3: TGTGCCTGGAACAGGAATACCTACGAGCAGTACTTC. The encoded protein is CAWNRNTYEQYF.

This clonotype was seen many times. The chain recombines TRBV7-3 with TRBJ2-6; D unclear. V was shortened by 3 bases and J by 1 base, with 7 bases between the two germline ends. The CDR3 contains 15 residues. The V gene's germline CDR1 is SGHTA and CDR2 FQGTGA. For the CDR3, the DNA is TGTGCCAGCAGCTTCTCCCTATCTGGGGCCAACGTCCTGACTTTC. Residues: CASSFSLSGANVLTF.

This clonotype appeared many times. This chain connects TRBV6-5 to TRBJ1-1; 7 bases agree with TRBD1. The CDR3 spans 15 residues. Germline CDR1 reads MNHEY; CDR2 reads SVGAGI. Trimming cost V 6 bases and J 11 bases; bases outside gene matches: 18. CDR3: CASSLLEGALGMAFF. For the CDR3, the DNA is TGTGCCAGCAGCCTACTAGAGGGGGCTCTTGGAATGGCTTTCTTT.

This clonotype was counted ten times or more. The rearrangement uses TRBV29-1 and TRBJ1-3; D not resolved. CDR1 is SQVTM and CDR2 is ANQGSEA in the germline V gene. Trimming cost V 5 bases and J 1 base, with 9 bases left between them. The CDR3 is 13 residues long. The DNA of the CDR3 is TGCAGCGTTCAAGGAGGGTCTGGAAACACCATATATTTT. Translating gives CSVQGGSGNTIYF.

In nucleotides, the CDR3 is TGTGCCAGCAGCCACAGGGGGCCATCGTTCGCTGGCTACACCTTC. Protein product: CASSHRGPSFAGYTF. This chain joins TRBV12-3 or TRBV12-4 and TRBJ1-2; TRBD1 matches at 9 bases. J was trimmed by 7 bases and V by 6 bases; bases with no gene match: 12. This CDR3 has 15 residues.

This clonotype has ten or more counts. The V gene is TRBV7-9, the J gene TRBJ1-5; no firm D call. V was shortened by 5 bases and J by 9 bases, with 14 bases between the two germline ends. Germline V lookup: CDR1 SEHNR, CDR2 FQNEAQ (reference sequence). The CDR3 runs to 13 residues. In nucleotides, the CDR3 is TGTGCCAGCAGCCCCCCTCCACCGGGGCCCCAGCATTTT. The encoded protein is CASSPPPPGPQHF.

In this sample, this clonotype turned up many times. The gene calls are TRBV18 and TRBJ2-7; D not certain. The CDR3 extends over 12 amino acids. Trimming removed 4 bases from V and 1 base from J, with 5 bases in between. CDR1 and CDR2 (germline): KGHSH, LQKENI. The CDR3 nucleotides are TGTGCCAGCTCACGCATGTCCTACGAGCAGTACTTC. Residues: CASSRMSYEQYF.

This clonotype has ten or more counts. V usage is TRBV10-2 and J usage is TRBJ1-5, with D possibly being TRBD1 (5 bases). V lost 4 bases, J lost 10 bases, and 17 bases lay in between. This CDR3 comprises 14 residues. Germline V gives CDR1 WSHSY, CDR2 SAAADI. The CDR3 loop is CASSGSGGPGPQHF. CDR3 sequence (DNA): TGCGCCAGCAGTGGGTCTGGGGGTCCTGGCCCCCAGCATTTT.